The 2 T cell receptor beta chains reported below all come from one sample, sequenced in a study of blood T cell repertoires in COVID-19. Assay used: immunoSEQ multiplex PCR; TCRdb lists only in-frame clones, some missing. The sample yields 100,000 to 150,000 clones, about 88% seen once. Sequencing used peripheral blood. These receptors originate from a human donor in a cohort sampled during active COVID-19.

The J gene is TRBJ1-1, the V gene TRBV19, with TRBD1 matching over 8 bases. The V and J ends lost 6 bases and 0 bases, in that order; junction bases with no gene match: 9. CDR1 and CDR2 from the germline V gene are LNHDA and SQIVND (reference sequence). This CDR3 has 16 amino acids. The CDR3 protein is CASSYPRTGLNTEAFF. The CDR3 region has the DNA TGTGCCAGTAGCTACCCTCGGACAGGGCTGAACACTGAAGCTTTCTTT.

This clone occurred once. This chain connects TRBV7-9 to TRBJ1-1; the match to TRBD1 covers 7 bases. V shed 2 bases, J shed 0 bases, and the junction held 3 bases outside the gene matches. CDR1 is SEHNR and CDR2 is FQNEAQ in the germline V gene (reference sequence). This CDR3 has 15 amino acids. CDR3 loop: CASSLLGQMNTEAFF. The CDR3 nucleotides are TGTGCCAGCAGCTTACTGGGACAGATGAACACTGAAGCTTTCTTT. Drawing the rest from reference TRBV7-9 and TRBJ1-1, the complete variable domain is DTGVSQNPRHKITKRGQNVTFRCDPISEHNRLYWYRQTLGQGPEFLTYFQNEAQLEKSRLLSDRFSAERPKGSFSTLEIQRTEQGDSAMYLCASSLLGQMNTEAFFGQGTRLTVV.